The clone carrying this T cell receptor (beta chain) is classed as medium-sized. As for time point: sample taken at primary tumor resection. This sample stems from a study of spatial heterogeneity in lung cancer. The CDR3 has 14 residues. Germline V gives CDR1 ENHRY, CDR2 SYGVKD. With 3 bases removed from V and 4 bases from J, the gap between germline ends came to 11 bases. MiXCR, run by TCRdb on the 5' RACE reads, gives a single entry per CDR3 protein. The table includes roughly 1,900 distinct CDR3 sequences, about 21% detected once. This receptor was taken from a male donor with early-stage non-small cell lung cancer. This sample comprised normal lung tissue next to the tumor, obtained at surgery. The rearrangement links TRBV10-3 to TRBJ2-3; TRBD2 might be the D (6 bases). DNA for the CDR3: TGTGCCATCAGTGATCGGGGAGGCGCAGATACGCAGTATTTT. Translating gives CAISDRGGADTQYF.